Listed below are T cell receptor beta chains from one sample, sequenced in a study of blood T cell repertoires in COVID-19. Here immunoSEQ multiplex PCR was the method, and the copy in TCRdb shows in-frame clones only, minus some. The data contain about 180,000 clones, roughly 82% of them singletons. The sample comprised PBMCs or T cells enriched from blood (not recorded which). These receptors were obtained from a man in his forties or fifties who had recovered from COVID-19. The CDR3 runs from the conserved cysteine through the conserved F or W. The D gene is left open where the match is weak. Clone size appears in some rows only: once, few, many, or a class for an expanded clone.

cdr3_nt,cdr3_aa,d_call,v_call,clone_size,cdr3_length,j_call
TGTGCCAGCAATCCCTCCTCCAAGGGGGGGAACGAGCAGTACTTC,CASNPSSKGGNEQYF,NA,TRBV28,few,15,TRBJ2-7
TGTGCCAGCAGTGACGGGGGACAGGGGGCAGATACGCAGTATTTT,CASSDGGQGADTQYF,TRBD1,TRBV6-4,few,15,TRBJ2-3
TGTGCCAGCAGGGGCAGAAGGAATGAAAAACTGTTTTTT,CASRGRRNEKLFF,NA,TRBV27,few,13,TRBJ1-4
TGTGCCATCAGTGTGACAGTACATGGCTACACCTTC,CAISVTVHGYTF,NA,TRBV10-3,NA,12,TRBJ1-2
TGTGCCAGCAGAGGACAGGGGGCGCGAGACAAAGCTTTCTTT,CASRGQGARDKAFF,TRBD1,TRBV6-5,few,14,TRBJ1-1
TGTGCCAGCAGAGGGGGTGGCAATCAGCCCCAGCATTTT,CASRGGGNQPQHF,NA,TRBV3-1/TRBV3-2,NA,13,TRBJ1-5
TGTGCCAGCAGCGAGGCTTTTAGGAACACTGAAGCTTTCTTT,CASSEAFRNTEAFF,NA,TRBV3-1/TRBV3-2,NA,14,TRBJ1-1
TGTGCCGGTTCGACAGGGAATGGCAATCAGCCCCAGCATTTT,CAGSTGNGNQPQHF,TRBD1,TRBV6-5,few,14,TRBJ1-5
TGCGCCAGCTTACAGGCCACCAACACCGGGGAGCTGTTTTTT,CASLQATNTGELFF,NA,TRBV5-1,NA,14,TRBJ2-2
TGTGCCAGCAGCCAAGAAAGGGGATTAGGAAACACCATATATTTT,CASSQERGLGNTIYF,NA,TRBV4-2,NA,15,TRBJ1-3
TGTGCCACCACTACCTTGGGTCCTAGGTATTATAGCAATCAGCCCCAGCATTTT,CATTTLGPRYYSNQPQHF,NA,TRBV24-1,NA,18,TRBJ1-5
TGTGCCTGGTGGACAGGGCGGAACTATGGCTACACCTTC,CAWWTGRNYGYTF,TRBD1,TRBV30,few,13,TRBJ1-2
TGTGCCAGCAGCCATATGAAAGAGGGACAGCATGGCTACACCTTC,CASSHMKEGQHGYTF,TRBD1,TRBV16,once,15,TRBJ1-2
TGTGCCAGCAGCCGGACAGGGGGAAACTCTAATTCACCCCTCCACTTT,CASSRTGGNSNSPLHF,TRBD1,TRBV6-6,NA,16,TRBJ1-6
TGTGCCACCAGCTTTGGTTTTCGGGCCGGGGGCACTGAAGCTTTCTTT,CATSFGFRAGGTEAFF,NA,TRBV15,few,16,TRBJ1-1
TGTGCCAGCAGCCAACAGTTCGACTCTGGAAACACCATATATTTT,CASSQQFDSGNTIYF,NA,TRBV14,NA,15,TRBJ1-3
TGTGCCAGCAGCGCCAGGACTAGCGGGGGTATTGGGACAGATACGCAGTATTTT,CASSARTSGGIGTDTQYF,TRBD2,TRBV7-3,NA,18,TRBJ2-3
TGCGCCAGCAGCCTGGTGTCGGGGGGAGGGGATACGCAGTATTTT,CASSLVSGGGDTQYF,TRBD2,TRBV5-1,NA,15,TRBJ2-3
TGTGCCAGCAGCCAAGAATTCGGGAGCACTGAAGCTTTCTTT,CASSQEFGSTEAFF,NA,TRBV14,NA,14,TRBJ1-1
TGTGCCAGCGGACAGGGGGCGAATCAGCCCCAGCATTTT,CASGQGANQPQHF,TRBD1,TRBV2,NA,13,TRBJ1-5
TGCGCCAGCAGCTTGGCGGGGGGCCAAGAGACCCAGTACTTC,CASSLAGGQETQYF,TRBD2,TRBV5-1,NA,14,TRBJ2-5
TGTGCCAGCAGAAGCGACAGGGCAAACACCGGGGAGCTGTTTTTT,CASRSDRANTGELFF,TRBD1,TRBV6-5,NA,15,TRBJ2-2
TGTGCCAGCACTTTGGGACAGGCCTATGGCTACACCTTC,CASTLGQAYGYTF,TRBD1,TRBV28,NA,13,TRBJ1-2
TGCAGTGCTAGTAAAACGGGGGTGCACAATGAGCAGTTCTTC,CSASKTGVHNEQFF,NA,TRBV20-1,NA,14,TRBJ2-1
TGTGCCAGCAGCTTAGGTTTAAGGGGTACAGAGCAGTACTTC,CASSLGLRGTEQYF,NA,TRBV7-2,NA,14,TRBJ2-7
TGCGCCAGCAGCTTCCGACAGGGGGACTTTGAAAAACTGTTTTTT,CASSFRQGDFEKLFF,TRBD1,TRBV5-1,NA,15,TRBJ1-4
TGTGCCAGCAGCCAAACGGGTTCAACTAATGAAAAACTGTTTTTT,CASSQTGSTNEKLFF,NA,TRBV7-3,few,15,TRBJ1-4